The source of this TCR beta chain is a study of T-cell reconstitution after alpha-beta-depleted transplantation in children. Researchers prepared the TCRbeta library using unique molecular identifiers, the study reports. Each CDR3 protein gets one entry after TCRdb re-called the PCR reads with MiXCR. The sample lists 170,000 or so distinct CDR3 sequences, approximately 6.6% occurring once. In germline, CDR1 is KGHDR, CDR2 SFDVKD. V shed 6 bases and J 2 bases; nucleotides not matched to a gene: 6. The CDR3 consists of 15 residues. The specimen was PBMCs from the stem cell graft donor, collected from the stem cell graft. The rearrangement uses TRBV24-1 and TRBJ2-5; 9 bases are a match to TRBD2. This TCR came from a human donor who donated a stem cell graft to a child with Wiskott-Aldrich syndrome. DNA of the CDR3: TGTGCCACCAGTATTGCGGGGGGGGGTCAAGAGACCCAGTACTTC. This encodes CATSIAGGGQETQYF.